Presented here are 28 T cell receptor beta chains from one specimen sequenced in a study of T cells expressing NK-cell markers. TCRdb re-analyzed the 5' RACE reads; it lists each CDR3 protein once, without DNA. In total, the table holds 120,000 to 150,000 distinct CDR3 sequences. The source material was blood T cells: a sorted CD56 or NKG2C T cell subset, CD4+ or CD8+ T cells, or bulk PBMC T cells (not recorded which). These receptor sequences come from a man aged 18 to 29 in good health.

The chain links TRBV25-1 to TRBJ2-7; the D call from TCRdb, TRBD2, cannot be confirmed without DNA. CDR3 length: 14 amino acids. Germline loops: CDR1 MGHDK, CDR2 SYGVNS. The CDR3 protein is CATGGCLGVYEQYF.

The chain is built from TRBV7-2 and TRBJ1-2; TCRdb names TRBD1, which stays unverified in the absence of DNA. This CDR3 contains 14 residues. Germline V gives CDR1 SGHTA, CDR2 FQGNSA. The CDR3 loop is CASSLDGTGYGYTF. Filled out from reference TRBV7-2 and TRBJ1-2, the complete variable domain reads GAGVSQSPSNKVTEKGKDVELRCDPISGHTALYWYRQSLGQGLEFLIYFQGNSAPDKSGLPSDRFSAERTGGSVSTLTIQRTQQEDSAVYLCASSLDGTGYGYTFGSGTRLTVV.

The chain recombines TRBV12-3 or TRBV12-4 with TRBJ2-5; TCRdb returns TRBD1, unconfirmable since there is no DNA. This CDR3 is 15 amino acids long. The CDR3: CASSTMTGTQETQYF.

This chain joins TRBV14 and TRBJ2-5; there is no DNA to check the TCRdb D call of TRBD1. Germline V gene data show CDR1 as SGHDN and CDR2 as FVKESK. The CDR3 has 15 amino acids. The CDR3 loop reads CASSHQGSGQETQYF. Full variable domain (rest looked up from reference TRBV14 and TRBJ2-5): EAGVTQFPSHSVIEKGQTVTLRCDPISGHDNLYWYRRVMGKEIKFLLHFVKESKQDESGMPNNRFLAERTGGTYSTLKVQPAELEDSGVYFCASSHQGSGQETQYFGPGTRLLVL.

This chain links TRBV30 with TRBJ2-1; TCRdb indicates TRBD2, and absent DNA this call remains unverified. Per the germline V gene, CDR1 is GTSNPN and CDR2 is SVGIG (reference sequence). CDR3 length: 15 amino acids. The CDR3 reads CAWRDGAGGENEQFF.

The J gene is TRBJ2-2, the V gene TRBV20-1; TCRdb returns TRBD2, unconfirmable since there is no DNA. Germline CDR1 reads DFQATT; CDR2 reads SNEGSKA (reference sequence). This CDR3 spans 14 amino acids. The CDR3 here is CSAPSGTNTGELFF.

J is TRBJ2-5 and V is TRBV12-3 or TRBV12-4; checking the TCRdb D call of TRBD1 is not possible without DNA. The CDR3 runs 15 residues. The CDR3 loop is CASSSTHRERETQYF.

The gene calls are TRBV24-1 and TRBJ2-1; TCRdb's D call, TRBD1, is unchecked because there is no DNA. Germline-derived CDR1 and CDR2 are KGHDR and SFDVKD. This CDR3 is 17 amino acids long. The CDR3 protein is CATSGGTAELSYNEQFF.

The chain couples TRBV10-3 to TRBJ1-1. CDR1 and CDR2 (germline): ENHRY, SYGVKD. This CDR3 spans 12 amino acids. The CDR3: CAIQGPSTEAFF.

The chain uses TRBV7-6 and TRBJ2-1; the TRBD2 assignment by TCRdb is unverifiable without DNA. Germline assignment: CDR1 SGHVS and CDR2 FNYEAQ. The CDR3 is 14 residues long. The CDR3 is CASSLTEGGNEQFF.

This chain uses TRBV14 with TRBJ1-1; absent DNA, TCRdb's TRBD1 call cannot be checked. Per germline, CDR1 SGHDN and CDR2 FVKESK. This CDR3 has 17 residues. The CDR3 is CASSPREGARMNTEAFF.

The chain couples TRBV6-5 to TRBJ1-1. CDR3 size: 14 residues. CDR1 MNHEY and CDR2 SVGAGI come from the germline V gene. CDR3 sequence: CASSYSAGNTEAFF.

The rearrangement joins TRBV13 to TRBJ2-2; TCRdb names TRBD1, which stays unverified in the absence of DNA. Germline CDR1 and CDR2: PRHDT and FYEKMQ (reference sequence). This CDR3 is built from 16 residues. The CDR3 protein is CASSLEDRVGAGELFF.

This chain connects TRBV12-5 to TRBJ2-5; TCRdb's D gene call, TRBD1, goes unchecked for lack of DNA. The CDR3 is made up of 13 amino acids. CDR1 and CDR2 (germline): LGHNT, FRNRAP. CDR3 sequence: CASGTDRVETQYF.

The chain is built from TRBV27 and TRBJ2-2; TCRdb calls TRBD1, which cannot be checked without DNA. The CDR3 runs 15 residues. Germline V gene data show CDR1 as MNHEY and CDR2 as SMNVEV (reference sequence). CDR3 amino acids: CASNPIGENTGELFF.

The chain combines TRBV29-1 with TRBJ2-5; absent DNA, TCRdb's TRBD1 call cannot be checked. The CDR3 totals 15 residues. Germline loops: CDR1 SQVTM, CDR2 ANQGSEA. CDR3 protein: CSVELRQSLAETQYF.

The chain couples TRBV19 to TRBJ2-4; TCRdb gives TRBD2 as the D gene, but with no DNA this cannot be confirmed. This CDR3 spans 17 amino acids. Germline V gene lookup returns CDR1 LNHDA and CDR2 SQIVND (reference sequence). The CDR3: CASSIDLAGEAKNIQYF.

The chain carries TRBV6-5 and TRBJ2-7; TCRdb returns TRBD2, unconfirmable since there is no DNA. This CDR3 has 16 amino acids. Per germline, CDR1 MNHEY and CDR2 SVGAGI. CDR3 region: CASSYWLAGGLYEQYF.

This chain links TRBV5-1 with TRBJ2-1; TCRdb calls TRBD1, which cannot be checked without DNA. There are 15 residues in the CDR3. In germline, CDR1 is SGHRS, CDR2 YFSETQ. CDR3 residues: CASSLARGVYNEQFF.

V and J are TRBV3-1 and TRBJ2-4. Germline V CDR1 and CDR2: LGHDT, YNNKEL (reference sequence). This CDR3 has 13 amino acids. This CDR3 reads CASSQVRSNIQYF.

The V gene is TRBV5-4, the J gene TRBJ2-7; no DNA is available, so the TRBD1 call from TCRdb remains unchecked. Germline-derived CDR1 and CDR2 are SGHNT and YYREEE (reference sequence). There are 13 residues in the CDR3. The CDR3 sequence: CASSSTGGYEQYF.

V usage is TRBV27 and J usage is TRBJ2-2; the D call of TRBD1 rests on TCRdb alone, since no DNA is present to check it. The CDR3 length is 15 residues. Germline loops: CDR1 MNHEY, CDR2 SMNVEV (reference sequence). CDR3 amino acids: CASSFRTGLTGELFF.

The J gene is TRBJ2-3, the V gene TRBV6-5; no DNA is available, so the TRBD2 call from TCRdb remains unchecked. CDR1 MNHEY and CDR2 SVGAGI come from the germline V gene. This CDR3 comprises 15 residues. The CDR3 loop is CASSYPPALFDTQYF.

The V and J genes are TRBV30 and TRBJ1-1; TCRdb gives TRBD1 as the D gene, but with no DNA this cannot be confirmed. Germline-derived CDR1 and CDR2 are GTSNPN and SVGIG (reference sequence). The CDR3 totals 15 residues. This chain's CDR3 is CAWSYPGQGHTEAFF.

This chain uses TRBV7-2 with TRBJ2-3; TCRdb gives TRBD1 as the D gene, but with no DNA this cannot be confirmed. The CDR3 has 13 residues. The germline CDR1 and CDR2 sequences are SGHTA and FQGNSA. The chain's CDR3 is CASSLASGPSQYF. The variable domain in full, with the rest retrieved from reference TRBV7-2 and TRBJ2-3, is GAGVSQSPSNKVTEKGKDVELRCDPISGHTALYWYRQSLGQGLEFLIYFQGNSAPDKSGLPSDRFSAERTGGSVSTLTIQRTQQEDSAVYLCASSLASGPSQYFGPGTRLTVL.

The V call is TRBV29-1, the J call TRBJ2-2. Germline-derived CDR1 and CDR2 are SQVTM and ANQGSEA. The CDR3 runs to 12 residues. The CDR3 is CSVAENTGELFF.

V gene TRBV6-2 or TRBV6-3 combines with J gene TRBJ2-1; TCRdb names TRBD2, which stays unverified in the absence of DNA. Per the germline V gene, CDR1 is MNHEY and CDR2 is SVGEGT. The CDR3 runs 14 residues. The chain's CDR3 is CAAGSDYLYNEQFF.

This chain connects TRBV12-3 or TRBV12-4 to TRBJ1-1; TCRdb's assignment of TRBD1 cannot be checked, as there is no DNA. CDR3 length equals 15 residues. The CDR3: CASSISTGLNTEAFF.